These 25 T cell receptor beta chains originate from one sample sequenced in a study of T cell responses to AZD1222 COVID-19 vaccine. Measured with immunoSEQ multiplex PCR; TCRdb has only the in-frame clones, and not every one. The sample contains 45,000 to 65,000 clones, over 80% of which appear only once. The sequencing here drew on peripheral blood, taken on day 0 of AZD1222 vaccination. Receptor source: an adult in good health.

J is TRBJ2-2 and V is TRBV11-2; TRBD2 matches 12 bases. CDR1 is SGHAT, CDR2 FQNNGV, per germline. This CDR3 spans 15 amino acids. V shed 8 bases, J shed 1 base, and the junction held 2 bases outside the gene matches. CDR3 region: CASSGLAGNTGELFF. CDR3 bases: TGTGCCAGCTCGGGACTAGCGGGGAACACCGGGGAGCTGTTTTTT.

CDR3 sequence reads: CASSYLTSGRARELFF. DNA for the CDR3: TGTGCCAGCAGTTACTTGACTAGCGGGAGGGCCAGGGAGCTGTTTTTT. V is TRBV28 and J is TRBJ2-2, with 14 bases matching TRBD2. V lost 4 bases, J lost 9 bases, and 7 bases stayed unmatched. CDR3 length equals 16 residues. Germline CDR1 and CDR2: MDHEN and SYDVKM.

The chain employs TRBV24-1 and TRBJ1-5; D unresolved. Trimming shortened V by 7 bases and J by 3 bases, and 15 bases separated the two germline ends. Germline V gives CDR1 KGHDR, CDR2 SFDVKD. This CDR3 has 15 residues. The CDR3 region has the DNA TGTGCCACCAGCCGTGGGGAGGGTTACAATCAGCCCCAGCATTTT. Translation: CATSRGEGYNQPQHF.

The chain employs TRBV2 and TRBJ1-5; the D gene is possibly TRBD1 (5 bases). Germline-derived CDR1 and CDR2 are SNHLY and FYNNEI. V was clipped by 4 bases and J by 0 bases, with 13 bases between them. This CDR3 comprises 16 residues. CDR3 region: CASSGPDSHSNQPQHF. In DNA, the CDR3 is TGTGCCAGCAGTGGGCCTGACAGTCATAGCAATCAGCCCCAGCATTTT.

This chain joins TRBV16 and TRBJ1-5; D is undetermined. CDR1 KGHSY and CDR2 FQNENV come from the germline V gene. V gave up 0 bases and J gave up 3 bases, with 12 bases separating them. CDR3 size: 16 residues. CDR3 sequence reads: CASSQSRGNDNQPQHF. The CDR3 nucleotides read TGTGCCAGCAGCCAATCGAGAGGAAATGACAATCAGCCCCAGCATTTT.

CDR3 region: CASTGAGSSYEQYF. As DNA, the CDR3 is TGTGCCAGCACCGGAGCGGGAAGCTCCTACGAGCAGTACTTC. The chain couples TRBV11-3 to TRBJ2-7; TRBD2 agrees at 7 bases. Germline-derived CDR1 and CDR2 are SGHNT and YENEEA. V was clipped by 7 bases and J by 0 bases; unmatched bases: 6. The CDR3 contains 14 residues. The full variable domain, in which reference TRBV11-3 and TRBJ2-7 provide the parts outside the CDR3, is EAGVVQSPRYKIIEKKQPVAFWCNPISGHNTLYWYLQNLGQGPELLIRYENEEAVDDSQLPKDRFSAERLKGVDSTLKIQPAELGDSAVYLCASTGAGSSYEQYFGPGTRLTVT.

The CDR3 DNA sequence: TGTGCCAGCAGCCCGCTCGCTAGGGGAGTCACTGAAGCTTTCTTT. It encodes CASSPLARGVTEAFF. The chain joins TRBV3-1 (or the pseudogene TRBV3-2) to TRBJ1-1, with D perhaps matching TRBD1 (5 bases). CDR3 length equals 15 residues. The germline V gene encodes CDR1 LGHDT and CDR2 YNNKEL (reference sequence). V was clipped by 4 bases and J by 4 bases, with 16 bases between them.

The gene calls are TRBV19 and TRBJ2-2; tentatively, D is TRBD1 or TRBD2 (6 bases each). The V end was cut by 3 bases, the J end by 2 bases, with 22 bases between. Germline CDR1 LNHDA, CDR2 SQIVND (reference sequence). The CDR3 loop spans 19 amino acids. DNA of the CDR3: TGTGCCAGTAGTATCGGGGGCCTAGGGGGTCGCTTAAACACCGGGGAGCTGTTTTTT. It specifies CASSIGGLGGRLNTGELFF.

The rearrangement links TRBV30 to TRBJ2-5; D unresolved. Germline lookup yields CDR1 GTSNPN and CDR2 SVGIG (reference sequence). This CDR3 comprises 11 residues. Trimming took 4 bases from V and 6 from J, leaving 9 bases between them. CDR3 amino acids: CAWTSHQTQYF. The CDR3 DNA is TGTGCCTGGACTTCCCATCAGACCCAGTACTTC.

The chain is built from TRBV7-9 and TRBJ2-1; D may match TRBD1 or TRBD2 (5 bases each). Trimming took off 1 base at V and 5 bases at J, with 12 bases between the two ends. CDR3 size: 15 residues. Germline lookup yields CDR1 SEHNR and CDR2 FQNEAQ (reference sequence). This chain's CDR3 is CASSLGDLQNNEQFF. Here the CDR3 DNA reads TGTGCCAGCAGCTTAGGGGACCTTCAAAACAATGAGCAGTTCTTC.

The chain combines TRBV28 with TRBJ2-7, with TRBD1 matching 7 bases. Trimming took 5 bases from V and 3 from J; bases not matched to a gene: 4. The germline V gene encodes CDR1 MDHEN and CDR2 SYDVKM. This CDR3 has 13 amino acids. The CDR3 loop reads CASSIAGGYEQYF. The CDR3 bases are TGTGCCAGCAGTATAGCAGGGGGCTACGAGCAGTACTTC. The variable domain in full, completed from reference TRBV28 and TRBJ2-7, reads DVKVTQSSRYLVKRTGEKVFLECVQDMDHENMFWYRQDPGLGLRLIYFSYDVKMKEKGDIPEGYSVSREKKERFSLILESASTNQTSMYLCASSIAGGYEQYFGPGTRLTVT.

The chain carries TRBV5-1 and TRBJ2-2; maybe TRBD2 (5 bases). From germline, CDR1 is SGHRS and CDR2 YFSETQ. V shed 6 bases and J shed 3 bases, with 12 bases lying between them. The CDR3 has 14 residues. CDR3 nucleotides: TGCGCCAGCAAGGCCCAAGCGGACACCGGGGAGCTGTTTTTT. It translates to CASKAQADTGELFF.

The CDR3 DNA reads TGTGCCTGGAGACCGGGACTAGCGCCAGAGACCCAGTACTTC. Protein: CAWRPGLAPETQYF. The chain couples TRBV30 to TRBJ2-5, with TRBD2 matching 10 bases. This CDR3 is built from 14 residues. Per germline, CDR1 GTSNPN and CDR2 SVGIG (reference sequence). With V trimmed by 3 bases and J by 4 bases, 5 bases remained unmatched.

This clone was counted between two and nine times. The chain joins TRBV4-1 to TRBJ1-1, with 7 bases aligning to TRBD1. Trimming at V came to 1 base and at J to 6 bases, leaving 23 bases not matched to a gene. Germline values: CDR1 MGHRA, CDR2 YSYEKL. The CDR3 is 20 residues long. The chain's CDR3 is CASSQGFITTGTRGGAEAFF. The CDR3 DNA reads TGCGCCAGCAGCCAAGGATTCATCACGACAGGGACTCGCGGAGGGGCTGAAGCTTTCTTT.

This chain joins TRBV11-2 and TRBJ2-2; TRBD1 matches at 11 bases. J lost 10 bases, V lost 8 bases, and 15 bases had no gene match. This CDR3 comprises 16 residues. Germline CDR1 SGHAT, CDR2 FQNNGV. The CDR3 DNA follows: TGTGCCAGCTACTTTTTAGGGGACAGGGGGATTGCGGAGCTGTTTTTT. Its translation: CASYFLGDRGIAELFF.

The chain joins TRBV28 to TRBJ2-3, with TRBD2 matching over 14 bases. The CDR3 consists of 16 residues. Germline trimming cut 5 bases from V and 3 bases from J; bases unmatched to any gene: 4. Germline V CDR1 and CDR2: MDHEN, SYDVKM. The CDR3 nucleotides are TGTGCCAGCAGTCGGGGGACTAGCGGGAGAACAGATACGCAGTATTTT. The encoded protein is CASSRGTSGRTDTQYF.

The chain employs TRBV5-1 and TRBJ2-3; TRBD2 matches at 13 bases. The CDR3 loop spans 16 amino acids. Trimming cost V 4 bases and J 4 bases; bases outside gene matches: 6. Germline-derived CDR1 and CDR2 are SGHRS and YFSETQ. The CDR3 nucleotides are TGCGCCAGCAGCCTGGAGGGACTAGCGGGACCAGATACGCAGTATTTT. The encoded protein is CASSLEGLAGPDTQYF. Full variable domain (rest looked up from reference TRBV5-1 and TRBJ2-3): KAGVTQTPRYLIKTRGQQVTLSCSPISGHRSVSWYQQTPGQGLQFLFEYFSETQRNKGNFPGRFSGRQFSNSRSEMNVSTLELGDSALYLCASSLEGLAGPDTQYFGPGTRLTVL.

The rearrangement joins TRBV19 to TRBJ2-5, with 7 bases aligning to TRBD1. V was pared by 4 bases and J by 2 bases, with 4 bases of the junction left unmatched. Germline assignment: CDR1 LNHDA and CDR2 SQIVND (reference sequence). This CDR3 has 14 amino acids. This CDR3 reads CASSRDSIQETQYF. The CDR3 bases are TGTGCCAGTAGTAGGGACAGTATTCAAGAGACCCAGTACTTC. Full variable domain (outside the CDR3, taken from reference TRBV19 and TRBJ2-5): DGGITQSPKYLFRKEGQNVTLSCEQNLNHDAMYWYRQDPGQGLRLIYYSQIVNDFQKGDIAEGYSVSREKKESFPLTVTSAQKNPTAFYLCASSRDSIQETQYFGPGTRLLVL.

This clone was counted between two and nine times. This chain connects TRBV3-1 (or the pseudogene TRBV3-2) to TRBJ2-5; no clear D. The CDR3 is 13 amino acids. Germline V lookup: CDR1 LGHDT, CDR2 YNNKEL (reference sequence). Deletions cut 4 bases from V and 4 bases from J, with 10 bases between. This CDR3 is CASSPIAGETQYF. DNA for the CDR3: TGTGCCAGCAGCCCTATAGCCGGAGAGACCCAGTACTTC.

The chain recombines TRBV7-2 with TRBJ2-5; TRBD2 agrees at 8 bases. J was trimmed by 4 bases and V by 2 bases; bases with no gene match: 6. The CDR3 has 15 residues. CDR1 SGHTA and CDR2 FQGNSA come from the germline V gene. The CDR3 nucleotides are TGTGCCAGCAGCTTACTAGCGGGCAACCCAGAGACCCAGTACTTC. It specifies CASSLLAGNPETQYF.

V usage is TRBV19 and J usage is TRBJ1-1; 8 bases map to TRBD1. The V and J ends lost 3 bases and 1 base, in that order; junction bases with no gene match: 1. In germline, CDR1 is LNHDA, CDR2 SQIVND (reference sequence). This CDR3 has 14 amino acids. This CDR3 reads CASSIDRGNTEAFF. The CDR3 nucleotides read TGTGCCAGTAGTATTGACAGGGGGAACACTGAAGCTTTCTTT. Using reference TRBV19 and TRBJ1-1 for the parts outside the CDR3, the full variable domain is DGGITQSPKYLFRKEGQNVTLSCEQNLNHDAMYWYRQDPGQGLRLIYYSQIVNDFQKGDIAEGYSVSREKKESFPLTVTSAQKNPTAFYLCASSIDRGNTEAFFGQGTRLTVV.

The rearrangement joins TRBV6-5 to TRBJ1-1; D is possibly TRBD1 (5 bases). The length of the CDR3 is 16 residues. Trimming took 2 bases from V and 3 from J, leaving 16 bases between them. The germline V gene encodes CDR1 MNHEY and CDR2 SVGAGI. The CDR3 nucleotides read TGTGCCAGCAGTTACGGGGGTTTTATAGGTTACACTGAAGCTTTCTTT. It specifies CASSYGGFIGYTEAFF.

V gene TRBV18 combines with J gene TRBJ2-7, with D maybe TRBD1 (6 bases). In germline, CDR1 is KGHSH, CDR2 LQKENI. CDR3 length: 14 residues. V was shortened by 3 bases and J by 7 bases, with 16 bases between the two germline ends. CDR3 in amino acids: CASSPGTTQREQYF. The CDR3 DNA reads TGTGCCAGCTCACCCGGGACAACTCAGCGGGAGCAGTACTTC.

The chain recombines TRBV11-3 with TRBJ2-2, with D tentatively TRBD1 or TRBD2 (7 bases each). Per germline, CDR1 SGHNT and CDR2 YENEEA. The CDR3 spans 15 residues. V gave up 3 bases and J gave up 5 bases, with 13 bases separating them. Here the CDR3 DNA reads TGTGCCAGCAGCTTTTCAGGGGGGGAAACCGGGGAGCTGTTTTTT. Residues: CASSFSGGETGELFF.

The rearrangement uses TRBV7-2 and TRBJ1-6; D not resolved. Germline loops: CDR1 SGHTA, CDR2 FQGNSA. Between the trimmed V and J ends, which lost 5 bases and 7 bases, there was a span of 15 bases. This CDR3 region has 15 residues. CDR3 protein: CASSPREGENSPLHF. The CDR3, as DNA: TGTGCCAGCAGCCCTAGGGAAGGAGAAAATTCACCCCTCCACTTT.